This T cell receptor (beta chain) was captured by sequencing in a study of regulatory T cells in long-lasting Graves disease. Study-level background: Graves' patients, diagnosed recently, had received antithyroid drugs under 3 months. General study results and limits: Persistent patients had more shared public clonotypes (under 3,000) than new patients (about 920).

HTBI primers from iRepertoire and Arm-PCR of CDR3 regions yielded the TCR beta libraries. TCRdb re-called the multiplex PCR reads through MiXCR, storing one row per CDR3 protein. The sample has over 450,000 distinct CDR3 sequences, approximately 12% seen once; the top ten hold around 9.3%. CDR1 is SEHNR, CDR2 FQNEAQ, per germline (reference sequence). Trimming shortened V by 1 base and J by 5 bases, and 12 bases separated the two germline ends. The CDR3 length is 14 residues. As concerns this clonotype: Its specificity is unknown.

Sample time point: newly diagnosed GD, antithyroid drugs for less than 3 months. The authors made the TCR library using RNA they extracted from PBMCs. The sample was also linked to a second study, of T cells in Graves' hyperthyroidism and ophthalmopathy. That paper adds: Blood samples included most of the expanded thyroid clonotypes exceeding 0.001.

Sequenced material: peripheral blood mononuclear cells (PBMCs), taken at new diagnosis, from a patient treated with antithyroid drugs. The chain is built from TRBV7-9 and TRBJ2-7; D perhaps matches TRBD2 (7 bases). The sequence was obtained from a woman in her 30s with Graves disease. CDR3 in DNA: TGTGCCAGCAGCTTAGAAGGCGGGGGCGACGAGCAGTACTTC. Translation: CASSLEGGGDEQYF.